The rows below give T cell receptor beta chains drawn from one sample of a study of shared clonotypes between healthy human individuals. The repertoire was sequenced with immunoSEQ multiplex PCR; TCRdb's copy has only in-frame clones and lacks some. Of 2 million to 2.5 million clones detected, 90% to 95% appear once; the ten largest clones hold more than 0.1%. Sequencing used naive CD4+ T cells sorted from blood. The receptors here all came from a man between 18 and 29 years old in good health. CDR3s include the opening cysteine and the closing phenylalanine or tryptophan. The D gene is left open where the match is weak. Clone size is shown for a subset of rows, as once, few, many or a class of expanded clone.

V: TRBV5-1
D: TRBD1
J: TRBJ1-2
length: 14
size: .
DNA: TGCGCCAGCACCATGGACAGGGGCGATAAAGGCTACACCTTC
CDR3: CASTMDRGDKGYTF

V: TRBV7-9
D: .
J: TRBJ1-1
length: 14
size: .
DNA: TGTGCCAGCAGCTTAGAAAACAGGGTAACTGAAGCTTTCTTT
CDR3: CASSLENRVTEAFF

V: TRBV6-5
D: TRBD2
J: TRBJ2-7
length: 14
size: .
DNA: TGTGCCAGCAGATCTCGGACTAGACCCCACGAGCAGTACTTC
CDR3: CASRSRTRPHEQYF

V: TRBV18
D: .
J: TRBJ1-1
length: 12
size: .
DNA: TGTGCCAGCTCACCACCGAACACTGAAGCTTTCTTT
CDR3: CASSPPNTEAFF

V: TRBV2
D: .
J: TRBJ2-7
length: 11
size: .
DNA: TGTGCCAGCAGTGCGACTGCGAGGGAGTACTTC
CDR3: CASSATAREYF

V: TRBV10-3
D: .
J: TRBJ1-4
length: 14
size: .
DNA: TGTGCCATCAGTCCGAGCGAAAGTCGCGAAAAACTGTTTTTT
CDR3: CAISPSESREKLFF

V: TRBV15
D: .
J: TRBJ2-1
length: 13
size: .
DNA: TGTGCCACCAGCCCGAGAGCTTACAATGAGCAGTTCTTC
CDR3: CATSPRAYNEQFF

V: TRBV6-1
D: .
J: TRBJ1-3
length: 14
size: .
DNA: TGTGCCAGCAGCACAGGGAGCTCTGGAAACACCATATATTTT
CDR3: CASSTGSSGNTIYF

V: TRBV11-3
D: .
J: TRBJ2-7
length: 13
size: .
DNA: TGTGCCAGCAGCTTAGGAGTGACCTACGAGCAGTACTTC
CDR3: CASSLGVTYEQYF

V: TRBV6-1
D: .
J: TRBJ2-7
length: 14
size: .
DNA: TGTGCCAGCAGTGCATTCCCGGGTTCCTACGAGCAGTACTTC
CDR3: CASSAFPGSYEQYF

V: TRBV5-6
D: .
J: TRBJ2-1
length: 13
size: once
DNA: TGTGCCAGCACCCTATATGGTTCCGGTGAGCAGTTCTTC
CDR3: CASTLYGSGEQFF

V: TRBV2
D: .
J: TRBJ1-6
length: 14
size: once
DNA: TGTGCCAGAGCGAACGGACAGTCTTATTCACCCCTCCACTTT
CDR3: CARANGQSYSPLHF

V: TRBV9
D: .
J: TRBJ2-5
length: 14
size: .
DNA: TGTGCCAGCAGTTCTGGGGGGAACCAAGAGACCCAGTACTTC
CDR3: CASSSGGNQETQYF

V: TRBV29-1
D: .
J: TRBJ2-5
length: 14
size: .
DNA: TGCAGCGTGCGGGGCGTTAGGGTGGGAGAGACCCAGTACTTC
CDR3: CSVRGVRVGETQYF

V: TRBV5-1
D: .
J: TRBJ1-1
length: 16
size: .
DNA: TGCGCCAGCAGCTTGGGGCAGGCCGTTTTGAACACTGAAGCTTTCTTT
CDR3: CASSLGQAVLNTEAFF

V: TRBV2
D: .
J: TRBJ2-3
length: 14
size: once
DNA: TGTGCCAGCATATCGGATCGGGGGACAGATACGCAGTATTTT
CDR3: CASISDRGTDTQYF

V: TRBV6-1
D: .
J: TRBJ1-2
length: 14
size: .
DNA: TGTGCCAGCAGTGAGGAGCAGGGCGCGTATGGCTACACCTTC
CDR3: CASSEEQGAYGYTF

V: TRBV6-1
D: .
J: TRBJ2-7
length: 13
size: once
DNA: TGTGCCAGCACTGGGTTGACGGGATACGAGCAGTACTTC
CDR3: CASTGLTGYEQYF

V: TRBV7-9
D: .
J: TRBJ1-1
length: 15
size: .
DNA: TGTGCCAGCAGCTCCTCCACGGGGTTAGGAGGTGAAGCTTTCTTT
CDR3: CASSSSTGLGGEAFF

V: TRBV4-3
D: .
J: TRBJ2-1
length: 15
size: .
DNA: TGCGCCAGCAGCCAAGAGGGACTGCCTTACAATGAGCAGTTCTTC
CDR3: CASSQEGLPYNEQFF

V: TRBV30
D: .
J: TRBJ1-1
length: 15
size: .
DNA: TGTGCCTGGAGTAGGTTCGGGGATCCGAACACTGAAGCTTTCTTT
CDR3: CAWSRFGDPNTEAFF

V: TRBV10-3
D: .
J: TRBJ2-7
length: 13
size: .
DNA: TGTGCCATCAGGGGGACCCACACCTACGAGCAGTACTTC
CDR3: CAIRGTHTYEQYF

V: TRBV7-2
D: TRBD2
J: TRBJ2-5
length: 13
size: .
DNA: TGTGCCAGCAGCAAGGGACTAGAAGAGACCCAGTACTTC
CDR3: CASSKGLEETQYF

V: TRBV5-4
D: TRBD2
J: TRBJ2-1
length: 16
size: .
DNA: TGTGCCAGCAGCCCCGGGACTAGCGGGGACCTCAATGAGCAGTTCTTC
CDR3: CASSPGTSGDLNEQFF

V: TRBV7-2
D: .
J: TRBJ2-3
length: 18
size: .
DNA: TGTGCCAGCAGCCGTCAAATCCCCCGGGCCCGGTCCACAGATACGCAGTATTTT
CDR3: CASSRQIPRARSTDTQYF

V: TRBV6-4
D: .
J: TRBJ2-3
length: 13
size: .
DNA: TGTGCCAGCAGTAGCCAGGGAGCAGATACGCAGTATTTT
CDR3: CASSSQGADTQYF

V: TRBV20-1
D: TRBD2
J: TRBJ2-3
length: 11
size: .
DNA: TGCAGTGCCCGAGCGGGAGCGGGGCAGTATTTT
CDR3: CSARAGAGQYF

V: TRBV5-1
D: .
J: TRBJ2-3
length: 15
size: .
DNA: TGCGCCAGCAGCTTGGCAGGGCAGCGCACAGATACGCAGTATTTT
CDR3: CASSLAGQRTDTQYF

V: TRBV7-9
D: .
J: TRBJ1-6
length: 18
size: .
DNA: TGTGCCAGCAGCTTAGGTTATCGCGAGAGCTCCTATAATTCACCCCTCCACTTT
CDR3: CASSLGYRESSYNSPLHF

V: TRBV6-6
D: .
J: TRBJ2-7
length: 12
size: .
DNA: TGTGCCAGCAGTCGGGGCCTTTGGGGAGATGTGTTC
CDR3: CASSRGLWGDVF

V: TRBV6-5
D: TRBD2
J: TRBJ2-7
length: 16
size: few
DNA: TGTGCCAGCAGTTCCGGACTAGCGGGAGGGGGATACGAGCAGTACTTC
CDR3: CASSSGLAGGGYEQYF

V: TRBV11-2
D: TRBD2
J: TRBJ2-7
length: 15
size: once
DNA: TGTGCCAGCAGCTTAGGACTAGCGGGAGTATATGAGCAGTACTTC
CDR3: CASSLGLAGVYEQYF

V: TRBV30
D: .
J: TRBJ1-3
length: 18
size: .
DNA: TGTGCCTGGACCAAGCGGGTGGGCAAAGCCTCCTCTGGAAACACCATATATTTT
CDR3: CAWTKRVGKASSGNTIYF

V: TRBV11-3
D: .
J: TRBJ2-5
length: 11
size: .
DNA: TGTGCCAGCAGTGAGTCGGAGACCCAGTACTTC
CDR3: CASSESETQYF

V: TRBV27
D: .
J: TRBJ2-1
length: 14
size: .
DNA: TGTGCCAGCAGTTTAGCTGGAGGGGGCTATGAGCAGTTCTTC
CDR3: CASSLAGGGYEQFF

V: TRBV5-1
D: .
J: TRBJ2-7
length: 14
size: .
DNA: TGCGCCAGCAGCTTGATTACAAAGCCCTACGAGCAGTACTTC
CDR3: CASSLITKPYEQYF

V: TRBV11-2
D: .
J: TRBJ1-3
length: 16
size: once
DNA: TGTGCCAGCAGCCCCAGCGCGGTTAGCTCTGGAAACACCATATATTTT
CDR3: CASSPSAVSSGNTIYF

V: TRBV5-1
D: .
J: TRBJ2-1
length: 13
size: .
DNA: TGCGCCAGCACCGTGGGGAAGAACAATGAGCAGTTCTTC
CDR3: CASTVGKNNEQFF

V: TRBV7-9
D: .
J: TRBJ2-7
length: 15
size: .
DNA: TGTGCCAGCAGCTTAGGTGTAGGGAGGACCTACGAGCAGTACTTC
CDR3: CASSLGVGRTYEQYF

V: TRBV18
D: TRBD1
J: TRBJ2-1
length: 18
size: .
DNA: TGTGCCAGCTCACGGGACAGGGGAAGAGTTAGCTCCTACAATGAGCAGTTCTTC
CDR3: CASSRDRGRVSSYNEQFF

V: TRBV18
D: .
J: TRBJ2-5
length: 13
size: many
DNA: TGTGCCAGCTCACCAGTGGGACAAGAGACCCAGTACTTC
CDR3: CASSPVGQETQYF

V: TRBV11-2
D: .
J: TRBJ2-5
length: 15
size: .
DNA: TGTGCCAGCAGCTTGGGGGCTCCCGGACGAGAGACCCAGTACTTC
CDR3: CASSLGAPGRETQYF

V: TRBV11-2
D: .
J: TRBJ1-3
length: 15
size: .
DNA: TGTGCCAGCAGCCCTCTGGAGGGGATGGGAAACACCATATATTTT
CDR3: CASSPLEGMGNTIYF

V: TRBV28
D: TRBD1
J: TRBJ2-5
length: 13
size: .
DNA: TGTGCCAGCAGTTTGAGGGGGCGGGAGACCCAGTACTTC
CDR3: CASSLRGRETQYF

V: TRBV28
D: TRBD1
J: TRBJ2-7
length: 15
size: .
DNA: TGTGCCAGCAGTACTCCCGGGACAGGGAAATACGAGCAGTACTTC
CDR3: CASSTPGTGKYEQYF

V: TRBV2
D: .
J: TRBJ1-2
length: 17
size: .
DNA: TGTGCCAGCAGTGAAGACCCGACAGGCAGGAGGGACTATGGCTACACCTTC
CDR3: CASSEDPTGRRDYGYTF

V: TRBV5-5
D: .
J: TRBJ1-1
length: 13
size: .
DNA: TGTGCCAGCAGCTTCGGACAGAACACTGAAGCTTTCTTT
CDR3: CASSFGQNTEAFF

V: TRBV5-4
D: .
J: TRBJ1-1
length: 14
size: .
DNA: TGTGCCAGCAGCGGATCAGGGATGAACACTGAAGCTTTCTTT
CDR3: CASSGSGMNTEAFF

V: TRBV6-6
D: .
J: TRBJ2-2
length: 13
size: .
DNA: TGTGCCAGCAGTCCCCAGGGTGTCGGGGAGCTGTTTTTT
CDR3: CASSPQGVGELFF

V: TRBV19
D: .
J: TRBJ2-5
length: 14
size: .
DNA: TGTGCCAGTAGTATAGTAGGAATCCAAGAGACCCAGTACTTC
CDR3: CASSIVGIQETQYF

V: TRBV5-6
D: .
J: TRBJ1-2
length: 11
size: .
DNA: TGTGCCAGCCGTCAGAAAGTTGGCTACACCTTC
CDR3: CASRQKVGYTF

V: TRBV6-5
D: .
J: TRBJ1-6
length: 16
size: .
DNA: TGTGCCAGCAGTTACGGCAGGAGCTCCTATAATTCACCCCTCCACTTT
CDR3: CASSYGRSSYNSPLHF